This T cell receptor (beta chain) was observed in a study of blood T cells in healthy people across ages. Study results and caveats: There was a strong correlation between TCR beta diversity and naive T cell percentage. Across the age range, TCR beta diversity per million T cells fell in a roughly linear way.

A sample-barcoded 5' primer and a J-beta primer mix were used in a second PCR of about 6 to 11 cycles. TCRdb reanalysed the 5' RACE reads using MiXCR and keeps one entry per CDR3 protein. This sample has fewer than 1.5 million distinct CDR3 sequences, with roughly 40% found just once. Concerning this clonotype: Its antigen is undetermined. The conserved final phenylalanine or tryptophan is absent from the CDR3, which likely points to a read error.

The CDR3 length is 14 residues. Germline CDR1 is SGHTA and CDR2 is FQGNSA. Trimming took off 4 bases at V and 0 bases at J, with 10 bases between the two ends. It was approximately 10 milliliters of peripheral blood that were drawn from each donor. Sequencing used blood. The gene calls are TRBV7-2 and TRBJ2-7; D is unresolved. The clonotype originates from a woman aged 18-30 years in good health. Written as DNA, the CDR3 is TGTGCCAGCAGCTCTAGGGCCGTCTCCTACGAGCAGTACCTC. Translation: CASSSRAVSYEQYL.